The T cell receptor beta chain under discussion was sequenced for a study of tumor-infiltrating lymphocytes in primary liver carcinoma. Across the study: Tumors were stage T1-T3 N0M0, roughly 4 to 11 cm across. General observations from the study: Lesser overlap characterized tumor-adjacent and tumor-blood pairs relative to tumor region pairs. Owing to bulk unsorted samples, no comparison was made between CD4+ and CD8+ repertoires.

Production of TCR beta cDNA used roughly 0.55 ug total RNA together with a constant-region primer. Each TCR beta library was derived from three nested multiplex PCR rounds that employed slightly modified ARM-PCR. Researchers ran the first two PCR rounds for 9 to 10 cycles each with TRBV1-TRBV30 forward primers and a C-beta reverse primer. TCRdb independently ran MiXCR on the multiplex PCR reads; one entry per CDR3 protein. In the table there are about 310,000 distinct CDR3 sequences, 50% to 60% of which are singletons. With regard to this clonotype: The antigen is unknown. This may be a read error, as it is one base from a much larger clone.

The authors took blood RNA from unsorted whole blood and also extracted germline DNA. Every patient had chronic HBV infection and was treatment-naive. The germline gives CDR1 MNHNS, CDR2 SASEGT. Trimming removed 5 bases from V and 13 bases from J; junction bases left unmatched: 11. The CDR3 is 16 amino acids. The sequence was collected from a woman aged 25 to 39 with primary liver carcinoma and hepatitis B virus infection. Sequencing input: peripheral blood. The chain couples TRBV6-1 to TRBJ2-1; 16 nucleotides line up with TRBD2. CDR3 DNA sequence: TGTGCCAGCAGTTCCGGGACTAGCGGGAGGGCCGCTGATCAGTTCTTC. Translating gives CASSSGTSGRAADQFF.